These 27 T cell receptor beta chains originate from one sample sequenced in a study of shared clonotypes between healthy human individuals (dated by TCRdb to about 2020). The library relied on the immunoSEQ multiplex PCR assay. TCRdb limited this immuneACCESS table to in-frame rearrangements with V and J called. A share of clones is missing; checked studies link under half to unresolved V genes, and the rest is unexplained. Present in this sample are about 470,000 clones, roughly 77% of which were seen just once. Together, the top ten hold approximately 13% of the sample. Sequenced sample: PBMCs. These receptors all stem from a woman between 35 and 50 years old in good health. Some clones in this sample may be carry-over from other donors' samples.

The rearrangement joins TRBV6-1 to TRBJ1-3; D not certain. Germline V gene data show CDR1 as MNHNS and CDR2 as SASEGT. The length of the CDR3 is 15 residues. Trimming took off 1 base at V and 0 bases at J, with 7 bases between the two ends. CDR3 region: CASSEGFYSGNTIYF. The CDR3 DNA follows: TGTGCCAGCAGTGAAGGGTTCTACTCTGGAAACACCATATATTTT.

V and J are TRBV30 and TRBJ2-1; tentatively, D is TRBD1 (5 bases). Per germline, CDR1 GTSNPN and CDR2 SVGIG (reference sequence). CDR3 length: 11 residues. V lost 5 bases and J 7 bases, leaving 9 bases between the germline ends. The CDR3 region is CAWARENEQFF. DNA for the CDR3: TGTGCCTGGGCCAGGGAAAATGAGCAGTTCTTC. Full variable domain (missing parts from reference TRBV30 and TRBJ2-1): SQTIHQWPATLVQPVGSPLSLECTVEGTSNPNLYWYRQAAGRGLQLLFYSVGIGQISSEVPQNLSASRPQDRQFILSSKKLLLSDSGFYLCAWARENEQFFGPGTRLTVL.

The DNA for the CDR3 is TGTGCCAGTAGTATCCCAGCCGGGTGGGGCAATCAGCCCCAGCATTTT. Translated: CASSIPAGWGNQPQHF. The J gene is TRBJ1-5, the V gene TRBV19; no reliable D call. Germline lookup yields CDR1 LNHDA and CDR2 SQIVND (reference sequence). V lost 3 bases to trimming and J lost 2 bases, with 14 bases between them. The CDR3 runs 16 residues. The full variable domain, with the rest looked up from reference TRBV19 and TRBJ1-5, is DGGITQSPKYLFRKEGQNVTLSCEQNLNHDAMYWYRQDPGQGLRLIYYSQIVNDFQKGDIAEGYSVSREKKESFPLTVTSAQKNPTAFYLCASSIPAGWGNQPQHFGDGTRLSIL.

V gene TRBV28 combines with J gene TRBJ2-3, with unresolved D. The CDR3 has 14 amino acids. Germline assignment: CDR1 MDHEN and CDR2 SYDVKM. Trimming pared 5 bases from V and 7 bases from J, leaving 16 bases between. CDR3 in amino acids: CASSLPLAPHTQYF. Here the CDR3 DNA reads TGTGCCAGCAGTCTACCCCTGGCCCCTCATACGCAGTATTTT.

V usage is TRBV2 and J usage is TRBJ2-7; 8 positions agree with TRBD2. V was clipped by 5 bases and J by 3 bases; unmatched bases: 3. The CDR3 runs to 13 residues. CDR1 and CDR2 (germline): SNHLY, FYNNEI. The chain's CDR3 is CASSTTSDYEQYF. The CDR3 DNA follows: TGTGCCAGCAGTACGACTAGCGACTACGAGCAGTACTTC.

V and J are TRBV7-2 and TRBJ1-1; the match to TRBD1 covers 8 bases. The J segment lost 1 base and the V segment lost 5 bases, leaving 6 bases of the junction unmatched. This CDR3 is built from 15 residues. CDR1 is SGHTA and CDR2 is FQGNSA in the germline V gene. DNA of the CDR3: TGTGCCAGCAGCCTATGGACAGGGAGGAACACTGAAGCTTTCTTT. Translation gives CASSLWTGRNTEAFF.

The sample holds a few counts of this clone. The V gene is TRBV5-8, the J gene TRBJ2-3; TRBD2 is a possible D gene (5 bases). Germline V gene data show CDR1 as SGHTS and CDR2 as YDEGEE. V lost 4 bases and J lost 0, with 9 bases in between. This CDR3 is built from 14 residues. CDR3 region: CASSQSGSTDTQYF. In DNA, the CDR3 is TGTGCCAGCAGCCAAAGCGGTAGCACAGATACGCAGTATTTT. Full variable domain (outside the CDR3, taken from reference TRBV5-8 and TRBJ2-3): EAGVTQSPTHLIKTRGQQATLRCSPISGHTSVYWYQQALGLGLQFLLWYDEGEERNRGNFPPRFSGRQFPNYSSELNVNALELEDSALYLCASSQSGSTDTQYFGPGTRLTVL.

The CDR3 region has the DNA TGTGCCAGCAGCTTAACGGGACAGCGCCACTCTGGGGCCAACGTCCTGACTTTC. Amino acid sequence: CASSLTGQRHSGANVLTF. The genes are TRBV7-3 and TRBJ2-6; 7 nucleotides line up with TRBD1. The junction had 5 bases not matched to a gene; V was cut back by 0 bases and J by 0 bases. CDR3 length equals 18 residues. Germline assignment: CDR1 SGHTA and CDR2 FQGTGA. The full variable domain, rest sourced from reference TRBV7-3 and TRBJ2-6, is GAGVSQTPSNKVTEKGKYVELRCDPISGHTALYWYRQSLGQGPEFLIYFQGTGAADDSGLPNDRFFAVRPEGSVSTLKIQRTERGDSAVYLCASSLTGQRHSGANVLTFGAGSRLTVL.

The gene calls are TRBV4-1 and TRBJ2-5; 7 bases line up with TRBD2. The ends lost 1 base at V and 1 base at J; junction bases unmatched: 6. The germline CDR1 and CDR2 sequences are MGHRA and YSYEKL. This CDR3 has 16 residues. The CDR3 DNA follows: TGCGCCAGCAGCCAAGGTGTAGCGGGCTTCCAAGAGACCCAGTACTTC. Translation: CASSQGVAGFQETQYF.

About this clone itself: Other DNA sequences in this specimen translate into the identical CDR3. The J gene is TRBJ2-7, the V gene TRBV7-8; D uncertain. The CDR3 loop spans 11 amino acids. Per the germline V gene, CDR1 is SGHVS and CDR2 is FQNEAQ. Trimming pared 5 bases from V and 7 bases from J, leaving 9 bases between. CDR3 nucleotide sequence: TGTGCCAGCAGCCTATTGTATGAGCAGTACTTC. It encodes CASSLLYEQYF.

The sample holds one count of this clone. The chain links TRBV28 to TRBJ1-2, with D hard to call. CDR3 length equals 12 residues. Trimming removed 5 bases from V and 3 bases from J, with 7 bases in between. Germline CDR1 reads MDHEN; CDR2 reads SYDVKM. The CDR3 reads CASSPHHYGYTF. In nucleotides, the CDR3 is TGTGCCAGCAGTCCCCACCACTATGGCTACACCTTC.

With respect to this clone: A read error is possible here, since a much larger clone lies one base away. The sample has other DNA sequences that encode this CDR3 too. The chain is built from TRBV7-3 and TRBJ2-1; TRBD2 matches at 12 bases. The V and J ends lost 3 bases and 4 bases, in that order; junction bases with no gene match: 1. Germline CDR1 and CDR2: SGHTA and FQGTGA. The CDR3 covers 15 residues. The DNA of the CDR3 is TGTGCCAGCAGCTTGGGACTAGCGGGTTACAATGAGCAGTTCTTC. The encoded protein is CASSLGLAGYNEQFF.

The gene calls are TRBV5-1 and TRBJ1-5; 7 nucleotides line up with TRBD1. V gave up 1 base and J gave up 2 bases; unmatched junction bases: 6. The CDR3 is 16 residues long. Looked up from germline, CDR1 is SGHRS and CDR2 is YFSETQ. DNA for the CDR3: TGCGCCAGCAGCTTGAACGGGCAGGGGGGCAATCAGCCCCAGCATTTT. Amino acid sequence: CASSLNGQGGNQPQHF. Drawing the rest from reference TRBV5-1 and TRBJ1-5, the complete variable domain is KAGVTQTPRYLIKTRGQQVTLSCSPISGHRSVSWYQQTPGQGLQFLFEYFSETQRNKGNFPGRFSGRQFSNSRSEMNVSTLELGDSALYLCASSLNGQGGNQPQHFGDGTRLSIL.

This chain joins TRBV19 and TRBJ2-1; D gene unclear. V was pared by 2 bases and J by 4 bases, with 15 bases between. The CDR3 sequence is 16 residues long. Germline CDR1 and CDR2: LNHDA and SQIVND (reference sequence). CDR3 loop: CASSINSAGTYNEQFF. The DNA for the CDR3 is TGTGCCAGTAGTATAAACTCCGCCGGCACTTACAATGAGCAGTTCTTC.

Concerning this clone: One junction end does not reproduce the germline sequence, and a read error may be involved. Other DNA sequences in the same sample also yield this CDR3. The rearrangement joins TRBV6-7 to TRBJ2-5, with 10 bases identical to TRBD2. TRBV6-7 is an ORF, with its function uncertain. The length of the CDR3 is 18 residues. The CDR3 sequence is CASSYSLAGDGHQETQYF. In DNA, the CDR3 is TGCGCCAGCAGTTACTCCCTAGCGGGAGATGGGCACCAAGAGACCCAGTACTTC.

The genes are TRBV5-1 and TRBJ2-1, with 7 bases that match TRBD1. Germline-derived CDR1 and CDR2 are SGHRS and YFSETQ. The length of the CDR3 is 15 residues. Germline trimming cut 4 bases from V and 12 bases from J; bases unmatched to any gene: 16. The CDR3 here is CASSIGTDRPPRQFF. As DNA, the CDR3 is TGCGCCAGCAGCATAGGGACAGATCGGCCCCCCCGGCAGTTCTTC.

This chain joins TRBV25-1 and TRBJ1-1; D possibly corresponds to TRBD1 (6 bases). Germline V gives CDR1 MGHDK, CDR2 SYGVNS. V lost 7 bases and J 1 base, leaving 7 bases between the germline ends. This CDR3 spans 12 amino acids. The CDR3 nucleotides are TGTGCCAGCACGACAGGGAACACTGAAGCTTTCTTT. This sequence encodes CASTTGNTEAFF.

The rearrangement links TRBV7-8 to TRBJ1-1; TRBD1 matches 7 bases. This CDR3 has 15 amino acids. In germline, CDR1 is SGHVS, CDR2 FQNEAQ. The V segment lost 4 bases and the J segment 1 base; nucleotides outside the gene matches: 6. The DNA for the CDR3 is TGTGCCAGCAGCTGGGTAAGGACAGGGAACACTGAAGCTTTCTTT. Protein sequence: CASSWVRTGNTEAFF.

The rearrangement links TRBV28 to TRBJ2-1, with 8 bases identical to TRBD2. The CDR3 spans 16 residues. Looked up from germline, CDR1 is MDHEN and CDR2 is SYDVKM. The V gene end was trimmed by 5 bases and the J gene end by 4 bases; junction bases not matched to a gene: 10. The CDR3 DNA follows: TGTGCCAGCAGTGGGGTTAGCGGGGAGGGTTACAATGAGCAGTTCTTC. Translation: CASSGVSGEGYNEQFF.

A single count supports this clone. The V gene is TRBV28, the J gene TRBJ2-5; tentatively, D is TRBD1 (5 bases). CDR3 length: 14 residues. Looked up from germline, CDR1 is MDHEN and CDR2 is SYDVKM. Deletions cut 5 bases from V and 5 bases from J, with 15 bases between. This CDR3 reads CASSPGTGRETQYF. CDR3 nucleotides: TGTGCCAGCAGTCCTGGAACAGGACGGGAGACCCAGTACTTC.

This sequence joins TRBV4-2 and TRBJ2-5; no firm D call. Germline V gives CDR1 LGHNA, CDR2 YNFKEQ. The CDR3 runs 13 residues. The V end lost 1 base, the J end lost 6 bases, and 9 bases lay between the germline ends. CDR3 DNA: TGTGCCAGCAGCCAAGGGGAAGGGCAGACCCAGTACTTC. Residues: CASSQGEGQTQYF.

The chain has TRBV5-1 and TRBJ1-2; D is perhaps TRBD1 (6 bases). With 4 bases removed from V and 11 bases from J, the gap between germline ends came to 21 bases. The germline V gene has CDR1 SGHRS and CDR2 YFSETQ. The CDR3 extends over 14 amino acids. The CDR3 nucleotides are TGCGCCAGCAGCCCTGGGGCAGGGGCCACCCATTACACCTTC. It translates to CASSPGAGATHYTF.

The chain combines TRBV5-1 with TRBJ1-1; TRBD1 is a possible D gene (6 bases). The CDR3 totals 13 residues. V lost 4 bases and J 1 base, leaving 8 bases between the germline ends. Germline CDR1 reads SGHRS; CDR2 reads YFSETQ. The CDR3 sequence is CASSRDKNTEAFF. CDR3 in DNA: TGCGCCAGCAGCCGGGACAAGAACACTGAAGCTTTCTTT.

This rearrangement joins TRBV29-1 to TRBJ2-1, with D possibly matching TRBD2 (5 bases). This CDR3 has 12 amino acids. The V gene lost 4 bases and the J gene lost 8 bases, with 12 bases spanning the gap. The V gene's germline CDR1 is SQVTM and CDR2 ANQGSEA. For the CDR3, the DNA is TGCAGCGTTGTGCGAGGGATCCATGAGCAGTTCTTC. This codes for CSVVRGIHEQFF.

V and J are TRBV28 and TRBJ2-4, with TRBD2 identical over 15 bases. CDR1 and CDR2 from the germline V gene are MDHEN and SYDVKM. CDR3 length equals 18 residues. V shed 5 bases and J 5 bases; nucleotides not matched to a gene: 10. The CDR3 DNA reads as TGTGCCAGCAGTCAACCAGGACTAGCGGGAGGGTTGGAAAACATTCAGTACTTC. It yields the protein CASSQPGLAGGLENIQYF. Filled out from reference TRBV28 and TRBJ2-4, the complete variable domain reads DVKVTQSSRYLVKRTGEKVFLECVQDMDHENMFWYRQDPGLGLRLIYFSYDVKMKEKGDIPEGYSVSREKKERFSLILESASTNQTSMYLCASSQPGLAGGLENIQYFGAGTRLSVL.

The CDR3 sequence: CASSQLLWRDQPQHF. The CDR3 DNA reads as TGCGCCAGCAGCCAACTACTCTGGCGGGATCAGCCCCAGCATTTT. The chain has TRBV4-1 and TRBJ1-5, with D unclear. V lost 2 bases to trimming and J lost 5 bases, with 13 bases between them. This CDR3 has 15 residues. Germline CDR1 and CDR2: MGHRA and YSYEKL.

The V call is TRBV19, the J call TRBJ2-3, with TRBD1 matching over 9 bases. Per the germline V gene, CDR1 is LNHDA and CDR2 is SQIVND (reference sequence). The CDR3 has 16 amino acids. With V trimmed by 5 bases and J by 2 bases, 8 bases remained unmatched. CDR3 sequence: CASSVTGTGYTDTQYF. CDR3 sequence (DNA): TGTGCCAGTAGTGTAACCGGGACAGGGTACACAGATACGCAGTATTTT. Supplemented by reference TRBV19 and TRBJ2-3, the full variable domain reads DGGITQSPKYLFRKEGQNVTLSCEQNLNHDAMYWYRQDPGQGLRLIYYSQIVNDFQKGDIAEGYSVSREKKESFPLTVTSAQKNPTAFYLCASSVTGTGYTDTQYFGPGTRLTVL.